This section outlines one T cell receptor beta chain sequence together with its context. Libraries were prepared by immunoSEQ multiplex PCR; TCRdb keeps only in-frame clonotypes and omits some of them. The sample holds about 150,000 clones, over 85% seen once. The CDR3 loop spans 14 amino acids. Looked up from germline, CDR1 is MNHEY and CDR2 is SMNVEV (reference sequence). The trim removed 5 bases at V and 7 bases at J, leaving 9 bases unmatched. The data derive from a study of control samples from healthy donors and cancer patients. This chain links TRBV27 with TRBJ1-2; 8 bases fit TRBD1. The TCR originated in a man aged 40-55 years in good health. Sequenced sample: blood. CDR3 sequence (DNA): TGTGCCAGCAGTCCCGCGACAGGGGTGGGTGGCTACACCTTC. It encodes CASSPATGVGGYTF.